The sequence of this T cell receptor beta chain was determined in a study of PD-L1 blockade in urothelial cancer. As for the study in general: About 90% of the roughly 29 patients were men who had bladder-origin urothelial cancer. Blood was tested 3 weeks (second dose) and 6 weeks into treatment.

Between 1 and 8 samples per patient were obtained, pretreatment and on-treatment. A spike-in of synthetic TCR analog templates was added to each PCR. The protocol was immunoSEQ multiplex PCR, while the TCRdb copy is restricted to in-frame clones and leaves out a portion. The data hold around 14,000 clones, with 88% observed a single time. CDR1 MNHNS and CDR2 SASEGT come from the germline V gene. The ends were cut back, 4 bases at V and 4 bases at J, with 17 bases in the middle. This CDR3 comprises 16 residues. The source material was PBMCs, sampled around atezolizumab (anti-PD-L1) treatment. This receptor was obtained from a man in his 70s with urothelial cancer. This rearrangement joins TRBV6-1 to TRBJ1-5; TRBD1 is a possible D gene (5 bases). The CDR3 DNA reads as TGTGCCAGCAGTGCCAGACAATTCAGGGAAAATCAGCCCCAGCATTTT. This codes for CASSARQFRENQPQHF.